A single sample is the source of the 20 T cell receptor beta chains below, sequenced in a study of T cells in localized non-small cell lung cancer. Profiled with immunoSEQ multiplex PCR; TCRdb holds only in-frame clones, not every one. The data contain roughly 11,000 clones, 29% of them singletons. The sample was lung tumor tissue, taken before any cancer treatment. The receptor source for this set is a man aged 40 to 75 with stage I lung adenocarcinoma.

This clone turned up a few times. This sequence joins TRBV7-5 and TRBJ2-3; the D call of TRBD1 is as the table states it, not checked on the DNA. TRBV7-5 corresponds to a pseudogene. The CDR3 runs 14 residues. CDR3 protein: CASSGTENTDTQYF. The CDR3 region has the DNA TGTGCCAGCAGCGGAACAGAGAACACAGATACGCAGTATTTT.

This clone was observed a few times. This chain joins TRBV6-8 and TRBJ1-2; 7 positions match TRBD1. The V segment lost 6 bases and the J segment 3 bases; nucleotides outside the gene matches: 16. The CDR3 is 17 residues long. CDR1 is MNHGY, CDR2 SAAAGT, per germline. The CDR3 region has the DNA TGTGCCAGCAGACTCCTGACAGGGTCGGGGTCGGACTATGGCTACACCTTC. Translation: CASRLLTGSGSDYGYTF.

The V gene is TRBV11-3, the J gene TRBJ2-3, with 10 bases fitting TRBD1. V was clipped by 1 base and J by 6 bases; unmatched bases: 7. The CDR3 has 16 amino acids. In germline, CDR1 is SGHNT, CDR2 YENEEA. The CDR3 coding sequence is TGTGCCAGCAGCTTAGGGGGACAGGGGTTTAGGGATACGCAGTATTTT. Encoded protein: CASSLGGQGFRDTQYF.

This clone came up once. The rearrangement links TRBV18 to TRBJ2-5; perhaps TRBD1 as D (6 bases). The CDR3 length is 13 residues. The ends were cut back, 6 bases at V and 5 bases at J, with 13 bases in the middle. CDR1 is KGHSH and CDR2 is LQKENI in the germline V gene. CDR3 residues: CASSPTGLETQYF. As DNA, the CDR3 is TGTGCCAGCTCGCCCACAGGGCTGGAGACCCAGTACTTC.

The J gene is TRBJ1-1, the V gene TRBV19; D gene uncertain. CDR3 length: 14 amino acids. Germline V gene data show CDR1 as LNHDA and CDR2 as SQIVND (reference sequence). V lost 1 base and J lost 4, with 10 bases in between. CDR3 DNA sequence: TGTGCCAGTAGTATAGGGGGAGCGGTCACTGAAGCTTTCTTT. Translated, it gives CASSIGGAVTEAFF.

V is TRBV5-1 and J is TRBJ1-2, with D maybe TRBD1 (5 bases). In germline, CDR1 is SGHRS, CDR2 YFSETQ. This CDR3 is 14 amino acids long. The V end was cut by 2 bases, the J end by 5 bases, with 13 bases between. DNA of the CDR3: TGCGCCAGCAGCTTCACGGCAGGGTCTTATGGCTACACCTTC. Translated: CASSFTAGSYGYTF.

The chain combines TRBV6-8 with TRBJ1-5; weak D call: TRBD1 (5 bases). From germline, CDR1 is MNHGY and CDR2 SAAAGT. V was cut by 4 bases and J by 7 bases, with 14 bases left in between. This CDR3 spans 14 amino acids. The CDR3 reads CASSFLPPGQPQHF. Written as DNA, the CDR3 is TGTGCCAGCAGTTTCTTACCCCCAGGGCAGCCCCAGCATTTT.

Only a few counts were recorded for this clone. The chain joins TRBV9 to TRBJ2-6; D call uncertain. V was pared by 3 bases and J by 2 bases, with 12 bases between. CDR1 and CDR2 (germline): SGDLS, YYNGEE. CDR3 size: 16 residues. CDR3 sequence reads: CASSANHRTGANVLTF. The CDR3 DNA reads TGTGCCAGCAGCGCCAATCATAGAACTGGGGCCAACGTCCTGACTTTC.

This clone occurred a few times. J is TRBJ1-2 and V is TRBV6-1; D gene uncertain. The CDR3 covers 12 residues. V was cut by 1 base and J by 4 bases, with 4 bases left in between. Germline V lookup: CDR1 MNHNS, CDR2 SASEGT. CDR3 residues: CASSEGGYGYTF. CDR3 DNA: TGTGCCAGCAGTGAAGGGGGCTATGGCTACACCTTC.

This clone has a handful of counts. The chain employs TRBV9 and TRBJ1-2; D is uncertain. The CDR3 consists of 13 residues. Per the germline V gene, CDR1 is SGDLS and CDR2 is YYNGEE. With 5 bases removed from V and 2 bases from J, the gap between germline ends came to 10 bases. The chain's CDR3 is CASSESSNYGYTF. The CDR3 DNA sequence: TGTGCCAGCAGTGAAAGCAGCAACTATGGCTACACCTTC.

Turning to this clone: A junction end diverges from the germline sequence, so it may reflect a read error. The rearrangement uses TRBV6-8 and TRBJ1-1; D is perhaps TRBD1 (5 bases). The CDR3 is 14 residues long. Per the germline V gene, CDR1 is MNHGY and CDR2 is SAAAGT. The CDR3, as DNA: TGTGCCATCAGTGCCCAGGGTATGAACACTGAAGCTTTCTTT. Translating it yields CAISAQGMNTEAFF.

The chain carries TRBV9 and TRBJ2-3; TRBD1 aligns across 9 bases. The CDR3 spans 16 residues. From germline, CDR1 is SGDLS and CDR2 YYNGEE. The trim removed 3 bases at V and 4 bases at J, leaving 9 bases unmatched. CDR3 sequence reads: CASSDGQGKGADTQYF. In DNA form, the CDR3 reads TGTGCCAGCAGCGATGGACAGGGGAAAGGGGCAGATACGCAGTATTTT.

V usage is TRBV18 and J usage is TRBJ1-1; D gene unclear. Germline V gene lookup returns CDR1 KGHSH and CDR2 LQKENI. This CDR3 comprises 14 residues. V was cut by 3 bases and J by 10 bases, with 18 bases left in between. The CDR3 bases are TGTGCCAGCTCACCCTCTACAGCAAATGAGGTAGCTTTCTTT. Its translation: CASSPSTANEVAFF.

The chain recombines TRBV11-3 with TRBJ1-4, with D possibly being TRBD1 (5 bases). Germline values: CDR1 SGHNT, CDR2 YENEEA. Trimming pared 5 bases from V and 6 bases from J, leaving 13 bases between. CDR3 length: 14 amino acids. Here the CDR3 reads CASSTGGSHEKLFF. The CDR3 nucleotides are TGTGCCAGCAGCACCGGGGGGTCCCATGAAAAACTGTTTTTT.

This chain uses TRBV7-2 with TRBJ2-7; unclear D gene. V lost 5 bases to trimming and J lost 7 bases, with 15 bases between them. Per the germline V gene, CDR1 is SGHTA and CDR2 is FQGNSA. The CDR3 extends over 13 amino acids. The DNA for the CDR3 is TGTGCCAGCAGCCCCTTCGAGTTGGCTGAGCAGTACTTC. Encoded protein: CASSPFELAEQYF.

This clone was detected a few times. V and J are TRBV11-3 and TRBJ1-1; 7 bases agree with TRBD1. Germline-derived CDR1 and CDR2 are SGHNT and YENEEA. Trimming removed 3 bases from V and 1 base from J; junction bases left unmatched: 2. This CDR3 spans 14 amino acids. The CDR3 loop reads CASSLRQGNTEAFF. The CDR3 region has the DNA TGTGCCAGCAGCTTGCGACAGGGGAACACTGAAGCTTTCTTT.

This clone was recorded a few times. The gene calls are TRBV11-3 and TRBJ1-6, with 8 bases identical to TRBD1. The length of the CDR3 is 15 residues. V dropped 5 bases and J dropped 8; count of bases not matched to a gene: 8. CDR1 and CDR2 from the germline V gene are SGHNT and YENEEA. The CDR3 loop reads CASSRDRPGYSPLHF. The CDR3 DNA follows: TGTGCCAGCAGCCGGGACAGGCCGGGTTATTCACCCCTCCACTTT.

The J gene is TRBJ2-5, the V gene TRBV14, with no clear D. Trimming left V 5 bases short and J 3 bases short, with 13 bases between. Germline CDR1 and CDR2: SGHDN and FVKESK. The CDR3 loop spans 14 amino acids. CDR3 protein: CASSYLGFEETQYF. In DNA form, the CDR3 reads TGTGCCAGCAGCTACCTGGGGTTCGAAGAGACCCAGTACTTC. Full variable domain (outside the CDR3, taken from reference TRBV14 and TRBJ2-5): EAGVTQFPSHSVIEKGQTVTLRCDPISGHDNLYWYRRVMGKEIKFLLHFVKESKQDESGMPNNRFLAERTGGTYSTLKVQPAELEDSGVYFCASSYLGFEETQYFGPGTRLLVL.

The genes are TRBV19 and TRBJ2-2; 7 bases are shared with TRBD1. The CDR3 is made up of 14 amino acids. Germline lookup yields CDR1 LNHDA and CDR2 SQIVND (reference sequence). J lost 3 bases, V lost 3 bases, and 1 base had no gene match. CDR3 DNA sequence: TGTGCCAGTAGTATGGGGACAGACACCGGGGAGCTGTTTTTT. Residues: CASSMGTDTGELFF.

The V call is TRBV6-8, the J call TRBJ2-7; TRBD1 matches 7 bases. CDR1 is MNHGY and CDR2 is SAAAGT in the germline V gene. The length of the CDR3 is 15 residues. The V and J ends lost 2 bases and 1 base, in that order; junction bases with no gene match: 5. The CDR3 sequence is CASSYARTGSYEQYF. The DNA of the CDR3 is TGTGCCAGCAGTTACGCCCGGACAGGTTCCTACGAGCAGTACTTC.